This T cell receptor beta chain emerged from a study of response to subunit inactivated influenza vaccine. The study, taken as a whole, reports: A suggestion made by the authors is that each seasonal influenza vaccination recruits few new T cells.

CDR1 and CDR2 (germline): SGHRS, YFSETQ. V was clipped by 4 bases and J by 3 bases; unmatched bases: 9. The CDR3 extends over 17 amino acids. TCRdb re-called the RT-PCR reads with MiXCR, one entry per CDR3 protein. The sample includes approximately 570,000 distinct CDR3 sequences, 7.5% to 8.5% seen only once; the top ten take 10% to 15%. This clonotype was observed many times. Its target is not known. The rearrangement links TRBV5-1 to TRBJ2-1, with 11 bases identical to TRBD2. This specimen consisted of PBMCs from blood, obtained around 2 years after vaccination. The clonotype originates from a man aged 45-69 years who received an inactivated influenza vaccine. Here the CDR3 DNA reads TGCGCCAGCAGCCTTAACGAGCTAGCGGGGGGCTACAATGAGCAGTTCTTC. Protein sequence: CASSLNELAGGYNEQFF. Complete variable domain (other parts from reference TRBV5-1 and TRBJ2-1): KAGVTQTPRYLIKTRGQQVTLSCSPISGHRSVSWYQQTPGQGLQFLFEYFSETQRNKGNFPGRFSGRQFSNSRSEMNVSTLELGDSALYLCASSLNELAGGYNEQFFGPGTRLTVL.